This T cell receptor beta chain was recovered during a study of cytomegalovirus exposure and HLA in healthy donors. Study-wide background: A later analysis reported the same platform for the 90 to 150 validation repertoires and the roughly 650 first-cohort repertoires.

The validation cohort, a group of under 150 subjects, included the donors and was separate from the roughly 670-subject first cohort. The repertoire was sequenced with immunoSEQ multiplex PCR; TCRdb's copy has only in-frame clones and lacks some. The table records 250,000 or so clones, 90% of them present only once. On this clone itself: Its antigen is undetermined.

General study points: Under in vitro conditions, three CMV-associated chains were confirmed as specific for CMV antigens. Reportedly, cytomegalovirus status was diagnosed with high sensitivity and specificity.

V was pared by 2 bases and J by 0 bases, with 8 bases between. The CDR3 consists of 15 residues. The germline V gene has CDR1 MNHEY and CDR2 SMNVEV (reference sequence). The origin of this receptor is a young woman in good health and CMV-seronegative. V and J are TRBV27 and TRBJ2-1; perhaps TRBD1 as D (6 bases). The sample comprised PBMCs. CDR3 residues: CASSLGGSSYNEQFF. Written as DNA, the CDR3 is TGTGCCAGCAGTTTAGGGGGCAGCTCCTACAATGAGCAGTTCTTC.